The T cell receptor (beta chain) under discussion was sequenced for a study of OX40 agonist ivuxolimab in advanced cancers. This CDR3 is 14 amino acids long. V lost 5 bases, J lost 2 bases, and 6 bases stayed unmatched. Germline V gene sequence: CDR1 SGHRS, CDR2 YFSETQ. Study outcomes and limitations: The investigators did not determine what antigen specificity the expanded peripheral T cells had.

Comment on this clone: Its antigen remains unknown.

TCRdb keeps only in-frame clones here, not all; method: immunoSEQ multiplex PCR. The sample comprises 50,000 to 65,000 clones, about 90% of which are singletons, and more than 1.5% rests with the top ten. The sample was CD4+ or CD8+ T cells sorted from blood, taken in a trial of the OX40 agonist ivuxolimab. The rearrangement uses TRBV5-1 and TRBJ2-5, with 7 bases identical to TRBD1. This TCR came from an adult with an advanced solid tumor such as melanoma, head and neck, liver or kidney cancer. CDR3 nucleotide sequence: TGCGCCAGCAGTGTCCAGGGACAGCAAGAGACCCAGTACTTC. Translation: CASSVQGQQETQYF.